These 22 T cell receptor beta chains share one sample of origin, sequenced in a study of T cells in Graves' hyperthyroidism and ophthalmopathy. RNA transcripts were the template for amplifying TCR beta CDR3 regions. In the first-round RT-PCR of the TCR CDR3, the HTBI primer set was used. TCRdb fed the multiplex PCR reads into MiXCR, producing one record per CDR3 protein. The sample records approximately 430,000 distinct CDR3 sequences, 15% to 19% being singletons. Sequenced sample: blood. The receptors were gathered from a woman aged 18-29 years with Graves' hyperthyroidism.

This clonotype was seen only a few times. The chain joins TRBV20-1 to TRBJ1-6; the D is unclear. Trimming took off 6 bases at V and 2 bases at J, with 23 bases between the two ends. CDR1 is DFQATT, CDR2 SNEGSKA, per germline (reference sequence). The CDR3 loop spans 18 amino acids. The CDR3 sequence: CSAPRREARATYNSPLHF. CDR3 DNA sequence: TGCAGTGCGCCTCGAAGGGAAGCGAGGGCCACCTATAATTCACCCCTCCACTTT.

This clonotype was observed many times. The chain combines TRBV28 with TRBJ2-7; 8 bases line up with TRBD2. The germline CDR1 and CDR2 sequences are MDHEN and SYDVKM. The V segment lost 2 bases and the J segment 7 bases; nucleotides outside the gene matches: 1. CDR3 length: 12 amino acids. The CDR3 DNA reads as TGTGCCAGCAGTTTAATAGCGGGAGAGCAGTACTTC. Amino acids: CASSLIAGEQYF.

This clonotype was observed at least ten times. The CDR3 loop is CASSQDFGGSPSEQYF. CDR3 in DNA: TGTGCCAGCAGCCAAGATTTTGGCGGCTCCCCCAGCGAGCAGTACTTC. The chain couples TRBV4-2 to TRBJ2-7; D is unclear. This CDR3 comprises 16 residues. V was trimmed by 0 bases and J by 6 bases, leaving 18 bases between them. From germline, CDR1 is LGHNA and CDR2 YNFKEQ.

The chain couples TRBV4-1 to TRBJ2-7, with D possibly being TRBD1 or TRBD2 (5 bases each). V dropped 3 bases and J dropped 4 bases, with 16 bases sitting between them. The V gene's germline CDR1 is MGHRA and CDR2 YSYEKL. The CDR3 length is 15 residues. This CDR3 reads CASSHVEGMEYEQYF. CDR3 nucleotide sequence: TGCGCCAGCAGCCATGTAGAGGGGATGGAGTACGAGCAGTACTTC.

CDR3 nucleotides: TGCGCCAGCAGCTTGGCGGGACAGGGCCAAGAGACCCAGTACTTC. As protein: CASSLAGQGQETQYF. This rearrangement joins TRBV5-1 to TRBJ2-5; 9 positions match TRBD1. Germline values: CDR1 SGHRS, CDR2 YFSETQ. Trimming at V came to 0 bases and at J to 1 base, leaving 1 base not matched to a gene. This CDR3 region has 15 residues.

This clonotype was seen a handful of times. V gene TRBV4-1 combines with J gene TRBJ1-4, with D possibly being TRBD1 (5 bases). Germline V lookup: CDR1 MGHRA, CDR2 YSYEKL. V was cut by 1 base and J by 6 bases, with 15 bases left in between. The CDR3 runs 16 residues. The CDR3 loop is CASSQGWGEFDEKLFF. The CDR3 DNA reads as TGCGCCAGCAGCCAAGGTTGGGGGGAATTTGATGAAAAACTGTTTTTT.

Many counts were recorded for this clonotype. V gene TRBV2 combines with J gene TRBJ1-5, with D unclear. Trimming removed 1 base from V and 8 bases from J, with 9 bases in between. Germline lookup yields CDR1 SNHLY and CDR2 FYNNEI. CDR3 length: 13 residues. This CDR3 reads CASSEGHTKPQHF. In DNA, the CDR3 is TGTGCCAGCAGTGAAGGACACACAAAGCCCCAGCATTTT.

With regard to this clonotype: This may be a read error, as it is one base from a much larger clone. V is TRBV2 and J is TRBJ2-5; 7 bases line up with TRBD2. Germline V gene data show CDR1 as SNHLY and CDR2 as FYNNEI. This CDR3 region has 11 residues. In DNA form, the CDR3 reads TGTGCCAGCAGTGAGCGGGAGACCCTGTACTTC. Its protein is CASSERETLYF.

This chain uses TRBV9 with TRBJ2-7; TRBD2 agrees at 7 bases. This CDR3 has 16 amino acids. Looked up from germline, CDR1 is SGDLS and CDR2 is YYNGEE. With V trimmed by 0 bases and J by 7 bases, 13 bases remained unmatched. The CDR3 here is CASSVGLAEAYGEQYF. The CDR3 DNA follows: TGTGCCAGCAGCGTAGGTCTAGCGGAGGCGTATGGTGAGCAGTACTTC.

V gene TRBV18 combines with J gene TRBJ1-6, with 10 bases that match TRBD1. With 3 bases clipped from V and 4 bases from J, the junction kept 9 bases outside the gene matches. Looked up from germline, CDR1 is KGHSH and CDR2 is LQKENI. This CDR3 has 18 amino acids. The CDR3 loop is CASSPGYPDRGYNSPLHF. CDR3 nucleotides: TGTGCCAGCTCACCGGGCTATCCGGACAGGGGGTATAATTCACCCCTCCACTTT.

The chain is built from TRBV29-1 and TRBJ1-2; D remains ambiguous. Trimming pared 7 bases from V and 1 base from J, leaving 13 bases between. The CDR3 totals 13 residues. CDR1 and CDR2 (germline): SQVTM, ANQGSEA. The CDR3 coding sequence is TGCAGCGCTGGAGTTATAGATAACTATGGCTACACCTTC. It codes for CSAGVIDNYGYTF.

The chain links TRBV7-9 to TRBJ2-1; D is possibly TRBD2 (7 bases). From germline, CDR1 is SEHNR and CDR2 FQNEAQ (reference sequence). V was pared by 2 bases and J by 5 bases, with 10 bases between. This CDR3 spans 14 amino acids. The CDR3 reads CASSLSGGHNEQFF. The CDR3 DNA sequence: TGTGCCAGCAGCTTATCGGGGGGCCACAATGAGCAGTTCTTC.

V is TRBV5-1 and J is TRBJ2-2, with D possibly being TRBD1 or TRBD2 (5 bases each). CDR1 SGHRS and CDR2 YFSETQ come from the germline V gene. The length of the CDR3 is 15 residues. The germline V and J ends were trimmed by 4 bases and 0 bases, with 10 bases remaining between them. The CDR3 bases are TGCGCCAGCAGCCCGGGACCGGCGAACACCGGGGAGCTGTTTTTT. This translates into CASSPGPANTGELFF.

This clonotype was detected many times. The chain couples TRBV6-1 to TRBJ2-2, with D perhaps matching TRBD1 (6 bases). The V and J ends lost 5 bases and 2 bases respectively, with 15 bases between them. Germline V CDR1 and CDR2: MNHNS, SASEGT. The CDR3 runs to 16 residues. For the CDR3, the DNA is TGTGCCAGCAGTCCAGAGGACAGCTATAACACCGGGGAGCTGTTTTTT. It codes for CASSPEDSYNTGELFF.

There are many counts of this clonotype. The chain recombines TRBV6-1 with TRBJ1-4; D ambiguous. Germline CDR1 reads MNHNS; CDR2 reads SASEGT. This CDR3 contains 14 residues. With 5 bases removed from V and 5 bases from J, the gap between germline ends came to 12 bases. The CDR3 protein is CASSRGLWNEKLFF. DNA for the CDR3: TGTGCCAGCAGTCGCGGACTGTGGAATGAAAAACTGTTTTTT.

The rearrangement links TRBV2 to TRBJ1-1, with TRBD1 as a possible D gene (5 bases). The ends were cut back, 6 bases at V and 4 bases at J, with 12 bases in the middle. CDR3 length equals 13 residues. The germline gives CDR1 SNHLY, CDR2 FYNNEI. This CDR3 is CASRAVGGTEAFF. DNA of the CDR3: TGTGCCAGCAGGGCAGTCGGGGGCACTGAAGCTTTCTTT.

This clonotype occurred a few times. J is TRBJ2-2 and V is TRBV6-2 or TRBV6-3; D gene ambiguous. This CDR3 is 16 amino acids long. In germline, CDR1 is MNHEY, CDR2 SVGEGT. The V end was cut by 6 bases, the J end by 2 bases, with 16 bases between. The CDR3 bases are TGTGCCAGCAGCCTAACCCTAGGACGAAACACCGGGGAGCTGTTTTTT. Encoded protein: CASSLTLGRNTGELFF.

The chain has TRBV7-3 and TRBJ2-2; 7 nucleotides align to TRBD1. The CDR3 is 20 residues long. The V gene's germline CDR1 is SGHTA and CDR2 FQGTGA. V gave up 2 bases and J gave up 0 bases; unmatched junction bases: 15. The DNA of the CDR3 is TGTGCCAGCAGCTTATTGGGACAGCCACGTTGGGGGCCGAACACCGGGGAGCTGTTTTTT. Its protein is CASSLLGQPRWGPNTGELFF.

This clonotype was seen ten or more times. This chain joins TRBV12-3 or TRBV12-4 and TRBJ2-7; D is perhaps TRBD1 (7 bases). This CDR3 is built from 13 residues. The V end was cut by 8 bases, the J end by 2 bases, with 13 bases between. CDR3 sequence: CASGQGGPYEQYF. The CDR3 nucleotides read TGTGCCAGCGGGCAGGGGGGTCCCTACGAGCAGTACTTC.

This sequence joins TRBV20-1 and TRBJ2-3; D uncertain. V lost 2 bases to trimming and J lost 5 bases, with 5 bases between them. Germline V gives CDR1 DFQATT, CDR2 SNEGSKA (reference sequence). The CDR3 is 11 residues long. The CDR3 sequence: CSARHGDTQYF. Written as DNA, the CDR3 is TGCAGTGCTAGACACGGAGATACGCAGTATTTT.

CDR3 region: CASGPTRGLAGELFF. The CDR3 DNA is TGTGCCAGTGGTCCGACTCGGGGGCTCGCCGGGGAGCTGTTTTTT. J is TRBJ2-2 and V is TRBV19; tentatively, D is TRBD1 or TRBD2 (6 bases each). CDR3 length: 15 residues. Germline V lookup: CDR1 LNHDA, CDR2 SQIVND (reference sequence). The V gene lost 8 bases and the J gene lost 6 bases, with 19 bases spanning the gap.

In this sample, this clonotype turned up many times. The chain employs TRBV20-1 and TRBJ1-2; D is possibly TRBD1 (6 bases). Per germline, CDR1 DFQATT and CDR2 SNEGSKA (reference sequence). The V end lost 0 bases, the J end lost 8 bases, and 16 bases lay between the germline ends. This CDR3 is 14 amino acids long. Written as DNA, the CDR3 is TGCAGTGCTAGAGACGCTCGGGGGGCGGGAGGCTACACCTTC. This gives the protein CSARDARGAGGYTF.